The rows below give T cell receptor beta chains drawn from one sample of a study of T cells in Graves' hyperthyroidism and ophthalmopathy. TCRdb independently ran MiXCR on the multiplex PCR reads; one entry per CDR3 protein. Here the sample spans hundreds of thousands of distinct CDR3 sequences, roughly 15% being singletons. Sample: blood. All receptors come from a young man with Graves' ophthalmopathy. The CDR3 runs from the conserved cysteine through the conserved F or W. Fields, in order: J gene, V gene, D gene, clone size, CDR3 DNA, CDR3 protein. The D gene is left open where the match is weak. Rows may omit the clone size; those that give it use once, few, many or a size class.

j_gene: TRBJ1-5; v_gene: TRBV5-1; d_gene: NA; abundance: many; CDR3nt: TGCGCCAGCAGCTTGGGGGCGACAGGAGGTAATAGCAATCAGCCCCAGCATTTT; CDR3aa: CASSLGATGGNSNQPQHF
j_gene: TRBJ2-7; v_gene: TRBV19; d_gene: TRBD2; abundance: few; CDR3nt: TGTGCCAGTACCCCCGGGGCTAGCGGGAGCTACGAGCAGTACTTC; CDR3aa: CASTPGASGSYEQYF
j_gene: TRBJ2-7; v_gene: TRBV13; d_gene: TRBD2; abundance: NA; CDR3nt: TGTGCCAGCAGCTGGCTAGCGGGGGGGGCCTACGAGCAGTACTTC; CDR3aa: CASSWLAGGAYEQYF
j_gene: TRBJ1-2; v_gene: TRBV27; d_gene: NA; abundance: many; CDR3nt: TGTGCCAGCAGTTTAACGGACCGGGCGAGACATGGCTACACCTTC; CDR3aa: CASSLTDRARHGYTF
j_gene: TRBJ1-1; v_gene: TRBV18; d_gene: NA; abundance: many; CDR3nt: TGTGCCAGCTCACCAGGGGAGAGGACTGAAGCTTTCTTT; CDR3aa: CASSPGERTEAFF
j_gene: TRBJ1-1; v_gene: TRBV7-6; d_gene: NA; abundance: NA; CDR3nt: TGTGCCAGCAGCTTAGAAGCCTCCAACACTGAAGCTTTCTTT; CDR3aa: CASSLEASNTEAFF
j_gene: TRBJ1-1; v_gene: TRBV12-3/TRBV12-4; d_gene: NA; abundance: many; CDR3nt: TGTGCCAGCAGTTTTCAGGGGCTGACTGAAGCTTTCTTT; CDR3aa: CASSFQGLTEAFF
j_gene: TRBJ1-2; v_gene: TRBV12-3/TRBV12-4; d_gene: NA; abundance: many; CDR3nt: TGTGCCAGCCGAAAAAGTACGAGCTATGGCTACACCTTC; CDR3aa: CASRKSTSYGYTF
j_gene: TRBJ2-1; v_gene: TRBV2; d_gene: TRBD2; abundance: NA; CDR3nt: TGTGCCAGCAGTGCTAGCGGGAGTGCCTACAATGAGCAGTTCTTC; CDR3aa: CASSASGSAYNEQFF
j_gene: TRBJ1-4; v_gene: TRBV6-6; d_gene: NA; abundance: many; CDR3nt: TGTGCCAGCAGTTACCCAGGGGATGAAAAACTGTTTTTT; CDR3aa: CASSYPGDEKLFF
j_gene: TRBJ2-2; v_gene: TRBV19; d_gene: TRBD1; abundance: NA; CDR3nt: TGTGCCAGTAAAACAGGGGGAATCGGGGAGCTGTTTTTT; CDR3aa: CASKTGGIGELFF
j_gene: TRBJ2-5; v_gene: TRBV27; d_gene: NA; abundance: few; CDR3nt: TGTGCCAGCAGTCCACGTCGTCGGGGGGCGGAGACCCAGTACTTC; CDR3aa: CASSPRRRGAETQYF
j_gene: TRBJ2-7; v_gene: TRBV7-2; d_gene: TRBD1; abundance: many; CDR3nt: TGTGCCAGCAGCTGGGACAGGGGCTACGAGCAGTACTTC; CDR3aa: CASSWDRGYEQYF
j_gene: TRBJ2-7; v_gene: TRBV12-3/TRBV12-4; d_gene: TRBD2; abundance: NA; CDR3nt: TGTGCCAGCAGTTCCCCGGGACTAGCGGGTTCGCTAAGCTCCTACGAGCAGTACTTC; CDR3aa: CASSSPGLAGSLSSYEQYF
j_gene: TRBJ2-7; v_gene: TRBV5-1; d_gene: NA; abundance: many; CDR3nt: TGCGCCAGCAGCTTGGCGGGGACCTACGAGCAGTACTTC; CDR3aa: CASSLAGTYEQYF
j_gene: TRBJ2-1; v_gene: TRBV19; d_gene: NA; abundance: NA; CDR3nt: TGTGCCAGTAGTATAGGGACAGACTACAATGAGCAGTTCTTC; CDR3aa: CASSIGTDYNEQFF